This TCR beta chain was found in a study of control samples from healthy donors and cancer patients. The protocol was immunoSEQ multiplex PCR, while the TCRdb copy is restricted to in-frame clones and leaves out a portion. The sample holds 120,000 to 150,000 clones, around 90% seen once. The germline CDR1 and CDR2 sequences are MNHEY and SMNVEV (reference sequence). The length of the CDR3 is 14 residues. With V trimmed by 4 bases and J by 6 bases, 7 bases remained unmatched. The source is a man aged 30 to 45 in good health. This rearrangement joins TRBV27 to TRBJ1-2; TRBD1 aligns across 8 bases. The sample taken for sequencing was blood. The DNA for the CDR3 is TGTGCCAGCAGTTCCTTGGACAGGGTGAATGGCTACACCTTC. It yields the protein CASSSLDRVNGYTF.